The 30 T cell receptor beta chains presented below share a single source sample, sequenced in a study of T cell responses to AZD1222 COVID-19 vaccine. The method was immunoSEQ multiplex PCR; TCRdb's version includes in-frame clones alone and lacks a portion of them. The sample yields fewer than 130,000 clones, around 90% seen once. The sample in question was peripheral blood, obtained on day 0 of AZD1222 vaccination. Source of these receptors: an adult in good health.

The CDR3 DNA sequence: TGTGCTAGTGGACGGGGGAGCGGGAGTATGGAGACCCAGTACTTC. The encoded protein is CASGRGSGSMETQYF. The rearrangement joins TRBV12-5 to TRBJ2-5; 8 positions agree with TRBD2. Losses at the gene ends were 6 bases for V and 5 bases for J; bases not matched to a gene: 11. The CDR3 contains 15 residues. The germline V gene has CDR1 LGHNT and CDR2 FRNRAP.

This chain links TRBV27 with TRBJ2-1; D perhaps matches TRBD1 (6 bases). From germline, CDR1 is MNHEY and CDR2 SMNVEV (reference sequence). Between the trimmed V and J ends, which lost 1 base and 2 bases, there was a span of 12 bases. The CDR3 spans 16 residues. The CDR3 DNA follows: TGTGCCAGCAGTTTATGGGGGACAACGACCTACAATGAGCAGTTCTTC. Protein: CASSLWGTTTYNEQFF.

The chain carries TRBV28 and TRBJ2-1; D is undetermined. CDR1 MDHEN and CDR2 SYDVKM come from the germline V gene. Trimming shortened V by 1 base and J by 6 bases, and 10 bases separated the two germline ends. The CDR3 has 14 residues. This chain's CDR3 is CASSLSPPPNEQFF. The CDR3 nucleotides read TGTGCCAGCAGTTTATCGCCTCCGCCCAATGAGCAGTTCTTC.

V and J are TRBV2 and TRBJ2-3; TRBD2 aligns across 11 bases. The junction had 6 bases not matched to a gene; V was cut back by 6 bases and J by 1 base. This CDR3 spans 16 amino acids. The germline V gene encodes CDR1 SNHLY and CDR2 FYNNEI. The CDR3 DNA reads as TGTGCCAGCAGGGTAGCGGGGGGGCTTCGCACAGATACGCAGTATTTT. As protein: CASRVAGGLRTDTQYF. Using reference TRBV2 and TRBJ2-3 for the parts outside the CDR3, the full variable domain is EPEVTQTPSHQVTQMGQEVILRCVPISNHLYFYWYRQILGQKVEFLVSFYNNEISEKSEIFDDQFSVERPDGSNFTLKIRSTKLEDSAMYFCASRVAGGLRTDTQYFGPGTRLTVL.

The chain has TRBV3-1 (or the pseudogene TRBV3-2) and TRBJ1-6, with D perhaps matching TRBD1 (6 bases). CDR3 length equals 15 residues. CDR1 is LGHDT, CDR2 YNNKEL, per germline (reference sequence). Trimming pared 1 base from V and 2 bases from J, leaving 6 bases between. CDR3 DNA sequence: TGTGCCAGCAGCCAAGGGACAGCCTATAATTCACCCCTCCACTTT. Its translation is CASSQGTAYNSPLHF.

The CDR3 DNA follows: TGTGCCAGCAGCCTAGATGCCACAGATACGCAGTATTTT. Protein sequence: CASSLDATDTQYF. The chain recombines TRBV7-2 with TRBJ2-3; D unresolved. This CDR3 region has 13 residues. The germline gives CDR1 SGHTA, CDR2 FQGNSA. The V end was cut by 5 bases, the J end by 2 bases, with 8 bases between. Looking up the rest from reference TRBV7-2 and TRBJ2-3 gives the full variable domain: GAGVSQSPSNKVTEKGKDVELRCDPISGHTALYWYRQSLGQGLEFLIYFQGNSAPDKSGLPSDRFSAERTGGSVSTLTIQRTQQEDSAVYLCASSLDATDTQYFGPGTRLTVL.

The chain is built from TRBV5-8 and TRBJ2-5, with D perhaps TRBD2 (6 bases). The CDR3 is 15 amino acids. The germline CDR1 and CDR2 sequences are SGHTS and YDEGEE. Trimming left V 0 bases short and J 1 base short, with 10 bases between. This CDR3 reads CASSLGERVQETQYF. The CDR3 DNA reads TGTGCCAGCAGCTTGGGCGAGCGGGTCCAAGAGACCCAGTACTTC.

The chain combines TRBV7-2 with TRBJ1-2, with D hard to call. The V end was cut by 3 bases, the J end by 8 bases, with 16 bases between. The CDR3 length is 14 residues. Germline CDR1 reads SGHTA; CDR2 reads FQGNSA. The CDR3, as DNA: TGTGCCAGCAGCTTTCAAAGGGAGTCCGGCGGCTACACCTTC. Translated: CASSFQRESGGYTF.

V gene TRBV5-4 combines with J gene TRBJ2-1, with 13 bases lining up with TRBD2. V lost 4 bases, J lost 5 bases, and 3 bases stayed unmatched. The CDR3 consists of 15 residues. Germline values: CDR1 SGHNT, CDR2 YYREEE (reference sequence). The CDR3 DNA sequence: TGTGCCAGCAGCCCGACTAGCGGGGGGAACAATGAGCAGTTCTTC. Protein sequence: CASSPTSGGNNEQFF.

V gene TRBV24-1 combines with J gene TRBJ2-7; no reliable D call. Trimming removed 9 bases from V and 6 bases from J, with 11 bases in between. The CDR3 has 11 residues. Germline lookup yields CDR1 KGHDR and CDR2 SFDVKD. The CDR3 DNA follows: TGTGCCACCGGGTTCGGGTCCGAGCAGTACTTC. Amino acid sequence: CATGFGSEQYF.

The chain recombines TRBV6-1 with TRBJ1-1; D not certain. The CDR3 sequence is 13 residues long. V shed 1 base and J shed 1 base, with 4 bases lying between them. The V gene's germline CDR1 is MNHNS and CDR2 SASEGT. This CDR3 is CASSEVWNTEAFF. In nucleotides, the CDR3 is TGTGCCAGCAGTGAAGTATGGAACACTGAAGCTTTCTTT.

The chain recombines TRBV19 with TRBJ1-3, with 8 nucleotides matching TRBD1. The CDR3 is 15 amino acids. The J segment lost 3 bases and the V segment lost 4 bases, leaving 5 bases of the junction unmatched. The germline CDR1 and CDR2 sequences are LNHDA and SQIVND (reference sequence). CDR3: CASSNQGANGNTIYF. CDR3 DNA sequence: TGTGCCAGTAGTAATCAGGGGGCGAATGGAAACACCATATATTTT.

In nucleotides, the CDR3 is TGTGCCAGTAGTACGGGCAGGTCGAATCTTAGTGGCTACACCTTC. Encoded protein: CASSTGRSNLSGYTF. The V and J genes are TRBV19 and TRBJ1-2; D gene uncertain. Per germline, CDR1 LNHDA and CDR2 SQIVND (reference sequence). Trimming shortened V by 4 bases and J by 7 bases, and 19 bases separated the two germline ends. CDR3 length equals 15 residues.

The chain's CDR3 is CASSFSGARAQHF. The CDR3 nucleotides read TGTGCCAGCAGTTTTTCAGGGGCGAGAGCCCAGCATTTT. The chain combines TRBV27 with TRBJ1-5, with D maybe TRBD1 (6 bases). CDR3 length: 13 amino acids. In germline, CDR1 is MNHEY, CDR2 SMNVEV (reference sequence). V dropped 3 bases and J dropped 11 bases, with 14 bases sitting between them.

The chain links TRBV6-6 to TRBJ1-6; a weak D match, TRBD1 (6 bases). This CDR3 is 15 amino acids long. Trimming cost V 5 bases and J 7 bases, with 15 bases left between them. CDR1 and CDR2 from the germline V gene are MNHNY and SVGAGI (reference sequence). In nucleotides, the CDR3 is TGTGCCAGCAGTACGAAGGACAGATTGAATTCACCCCTCCACTTT. It codes for CASSTKDRLNSPLHF.

This clone was counted between two and nine times. V gene TRBV30 combines with J gene TRBJ2-7, with a weak D call TRBD1 (6 bases). Germline V CDR1 and CDR2: GTSNPN, SVGIG (reference sequence). The CDR3 extends over 12 amino acids. V lost 4 bases and J 3 bases, leaving 10 bases between the germline ends. The CDR3 DNA is TGTGCCTGGAATCCACAGGGCTACGAGCAGTACTTC. This gives the protein CAWNPQGYEQYF.

This clone was seen once. The rearrangement links TRBV6-4 to TRBJ2-1; TRBD2 agrees at 16 bases. The germline V gene encodes CDR1 MRHNA and CDR2 SNTAGT. CDR3 size: 20 residues. Germline trimming cut 7 bases from V and 2 bases from J; bases unmatched to any gene: 14. Here the CDR3 DNA reads TGTGCCAGCATACACTCACCGGGACTAGCGGGAGGGCCCCCCTACAATGAGCAGTTCTTC. Amino acid sequence: CASIHSPGLAGGPPYNEQFF.

This clone was observed a single time. This chain connects TRBV12-2 to TRBJ1-5; the table's D call, TRBD1, was not checked against the DNA. TRBV12-2 is a pseudogene locus. This CDR3 contains 14 residues. DNA of the CDR3: TGTGCAAGTCGCTCGACAGGGGGGGCTCAGCCCCAGCATTTT. Its protein product is CASRSTGGAQPQHF.

This clone has just one count. The V gene is TRBV5-1, the J gene TRBJ1-1, with 9 bases aligning to TRBD1. Trimming took 4 bases from V and 1 from J; bases not matched to a gene: 5. The germline CDR1 and CDR2 sequences are SGHRS and YFSETQ. This CDR3 has 15 residues. CDR3 sequence reads: CASSGSQGANTEAFF. Written as DNA, the CDR3 is TGCGCCAGCAGCGGATCACAGGGGGCGAACACTGAAGCTTTCTTT.

The chain recombines TRBV19 with TRBJ2-2; D is possibly TRBD2 (5 bases). The CDR3 is 17 residues long. With 5 bases removed from V and 5 bases from J, the gap between germline ends came to 21 bases. The V gene's germline CDR1 is LNHDA and CDR2 SQIVND (reference sequence). DNA for the CDR3: TGTGCCAGTAGTCTTCACGAACAGCGGCTCGGGACCGGGGAGCTGTTTTTT. Translated: CASSLHEQRLGTGELFF.

This clone was seen only once. V usage is TRBV11-3 and J usage is TRBJ2-7; D might be TRBD1 or TRBD2, each matching 6 bases. The CDR3 runs 14 residues. CDR1 SGHNT and CDR2 YENEEA come from the germline V gene. Trimming removed 0 bases from V and 5 bases from J, with 11 bases in between. As DNA, the CDR3 is TGTGCCAGCAGCTTAGATGGGGGGCTTAACGAGCAGTACTTC. Encoded protein: CASSLDGGLNEQYF.

The chain uses TRBV9 and TRBJ2-3; D is perhaps TRBD1 (7 bases). This CDR3 region has 16 residues. Trimming pared 4 bases from V and 2 bases from J, leaving 17 bases between. CDR1 and CDR2 (germline): SGDLS, YYNGEE. Written as DNA, the CDR3 is TGTGCCAGCAGCACCAGGGGGGCGAGGGCCACAGATACGCAGTATTTT. This encodes CASSTRGARATDTQYF.

The chain has TRBV18 and TRBJ1-5; possibly TRBD1 for D (6 bases). CDR1 is KGHSH and CDR2 is LQKENI in the germline V gene. Between the trimmed V and J ends, which lost 4 bases and 1 base, there was a span of 11 bases. This CDR3 spans 15 amino acids. This CDR3 is CASSLQGTSNQPQHF. In nucleotides, the CDR3 is TGTGCCAGCTCACTGCAGGGGACGAGCAATCAGCCCCAGCATTTT.

The chain links TRBV6-1 to TRBJ1-6; D gene uncertain. The germline V and J ends were trimmed by 2 bases and 9 bases, with 8 bases remaining between them. The CDR3 sequence is 13 residues long. Germline assignment: CDR1 MNHNS and CDR2 SASEGT. CDR3 DNA sequence: TGTGCCAGCAGTGAACTAGGTAGTTCACCCCTCCACTTT. Its translation: CASSELGSSPLHF.

The rearrangement links TRBV28 to TRBJ1-4; D uncertain. CDR3 size: 15 residues. Germline V gives CDR1 MDHEN, CDR2 SYDVKM. With 5 bases removed from V and 7 bases from J, the gap between germline ends came to 17 bases. CDR3: CASSPVGFSREKLFF. CDR3 sequence (DNA): TGTGCCAGCAGTCCGGTGGGCTTCAGTCGTGAAAAACTGTTTTTT.

Concerning this clone: One end of the junction does not line up with germline, which may come from a read error. The chain carries TRBV6-5 and TRBJ2-7; weak D call: TRBD1 (5 bases). The CDR3 sequence is 14 residues long. Germline V CDR1 and CDR2: MNHEY, SVGAGI. The CDR3 loop reads CASSDSIGVGEQYF. In nucleotides, the CDR3 is TGTGCCAGCAGTGACTCTATAGGGGTAGGCGAGCAGTACTTC.

The rearrangement joins TRBV6-5 to TRBJ2-7, with D possibly matching TRBD2 (5 bases). The germline V gene has CDR1 MNHEY and CDR2 SVGAGI. CDR3 length equals 15 residues. V shed 6 bases and J shed 3 bases, with 18 bases lying between them. CDR3 region: CASRSRDSLYYEQYF. The CDR3 nucleotides read TGTGCCAGCAGATCCCGGGATTCCCTGTACTACGAGCAGTACTTC.

The V gene is TRBV2, the J gene TRBJ2-2, with TRBD2 matching 10 bases. The germline gives CDR1 SNHLY, CDR2 FYNNEI. This CDR3 has 17 residues. V lost 0 bases and J lost 1; bases outside the gene matches: 2. The CDR3 nucleotides read TGTGCCAGCAGTGAAGCAAGCGGGAGGGGGAACACCGGGGAGCTGTTTTTT. This translates into CASSEASGRGNTGELFF.

The chain employs TRBV5-1 and TRBJ1-6, with D possibly being TRBD1 (6 bases). This CDR3 has 14 residues. With 5 bases removed from V and 2 bases from J, the gap between germline ends came to 8 bases. Germline CDR1 is SGHRS and CDR2 is YFSETQ. CDR3: CASRRTAYNSPLHF. CDR3 sequence (DNA): TGCGCCAGCAGAAGGACAGCCTATAATTCACCCCTCCACTTT.

This chain uses TRBV7-2 with TRBJ1-2; maybe TRBD1 (5 bases). Germline CDR1 reads SGHTA; CDR2 reads FQGNSA. The CDR3 has 14 amino acids. The germline V and J ends were trimmed by 5 bases and 4 bases, with 14 bases remaining between them. CDR3 loop: CASSTGTESYGYTF. CDR3 in DNA: TGTGCCAGCAGCACCGGGACGGAAAGCTATGGCTACACCTTC.